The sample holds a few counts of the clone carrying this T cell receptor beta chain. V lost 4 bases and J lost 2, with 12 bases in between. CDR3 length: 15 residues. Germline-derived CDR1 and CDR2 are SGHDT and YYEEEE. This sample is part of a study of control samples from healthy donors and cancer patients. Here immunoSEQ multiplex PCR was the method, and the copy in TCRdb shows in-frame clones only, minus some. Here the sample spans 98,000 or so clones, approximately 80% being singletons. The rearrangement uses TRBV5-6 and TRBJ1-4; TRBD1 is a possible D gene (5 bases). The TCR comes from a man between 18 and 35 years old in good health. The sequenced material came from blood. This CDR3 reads CASSNAGRTNEKLFF. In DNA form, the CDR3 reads TGTGCCAGCAGCAACGCAGGGCGGACTAATGAAAAACTGTTTTTT.